These 27 T cell receptor beta chains share one sample of origin, sequenced in a study of follicular helper T cells after annual influenza vaccination. Using immunoSEQ multiplex PCR, the repertoire was profiled, and TCRdb retains in-frame clones only, with some absent. The sample holds some 10,000 clones, approximately 87% seen once. Time point in this sample: 2015-2016 season, 7 days after influenza vaccination. This specimen was CXCR5- memory CD4+ T cells sorted from blood, taken 7 days after influenza vaccination. The receptors shown here come from an adult who received the influenza vaccine.

The chain couples TRBV2 to TRBJ2-5; 7 bases agree with TRBD1. The CDR3 covers 14 residues. V gave up 1 base and J gave up 7 bases; unmatched junction bases: 6. In germline, CDR1 is SNHLY, CDR2 FYNNEI. CDR3 DNA: TGTGCCAGCAGTGAAGGGCTAGCAGGGGGGACCCAGTACTTC. This encodes CASSEGLAGGTQYF.

This chain connects TRBV15 to TRBJ2-1; TRBD2 agrees at 7 bases. After removal of 2 bases from V and 1 base from J, the junction contained 2 bases not matched to a gene. Germline CDR1 is LNHNV and CDR2 is YYDKDF (reference sequence). The CDR3 has 15 residues. In DNA, the CDR3 is TGTGCCACCAGCAGACTAGCGGAGTCCTACAATGAGCAGTTCTTC. Translated: CATSRLAESYNEQFF.

The V gene is TRBV9, the J gene TRBJ2-2; D ambiguous. Trimming took 1 base from V and 2 from J, leaving 12 bases between them. The CDR3 has 16 amino acids. Germline values: CDR1 SGDLS, CDR2 YYNGEE. The CDR3 here is CASSVRGRLNTGELFF. CDR3 bases: TGTGCCAGCAGCGTAAGAGGAAGGCTCAACACCGGGGAGCTGTTTTTT.

The CDR3 region is CASSIYGQGFSDGYTF. The CDR3 DNA reads as TGTGCCAGCAGCATATACGGACAGGGGTTCTCTGATGGCTACACCTTC. The V gene is TRBV7-9, the J gene TRBJ1-2; 9 nucleotides agree with TRBD1. This CDR3 has 16 residues. Per germline, CDR1 SEHNR and CDR2 FQNEAQ (reference sequence). V gave up 5 bases and J gave up 6 bases; unmatched junction bases: 13.

V gene TRBV18 combines with J gene TRBJ2-1; 8 bases line up with TRBD1. The germline V gene encodes CDR1 KGHSH and CDR2 LQKENI. The CDR3 covers 13 residues. The trim removed 5 bases at V and 9 bases at J, leaving 6 bases unmatched. CDR3 sequence (DNA): TGTGCCAGCTCATCGGACAGGGTCGCTGAGCAGTTCTTC. Protein sequence: CASSSDRVAEQFF.

This clone was counted a few times. This sequence joins TRBV15 and TRBJ2-1; D perhaps matches TRBD2 (7 bases). Trimming shortened V by 1 base and J by 0 bases, and 10 bases separated the two germline ends. Germline CDR1 reads LNHNV; CDR2 reads YYDKDF (reference sequence). The length of the CDR3 is 16 residues. Here the CDR3 reads CATSRGAGASYNEQFF. CDR3 in DNA: TGTGCCACCAGCAGAGGCGCGGGGGCCTCCTACAATGAGCAGTTCTTC.

The chain recombines TRBV5-1 with TRBJ2-2; D not certain. V was cut by 3 bases and J by 0 bases, with 6 bases left in between. This CDR3 spans 14 amino acids. CDR1 is SGHRS and CDR2 is YFSETQ in the germline V gene. CDR3 region: CASSSTANTGELFF. The CDR3 nucleotides read TGCGCCAGCAGCTCGACTGCGAACACCGGGGAGCTGTTTTTT.

This chain connects TRBV5-4 to TRBJ1-2; D gene unclear. The V gene lost 6 bases and the J gene lost 1 base, with 7 bases spanning the gap. Germline V CDR1 and CDR2: SGHNT, YYREEE (reference sequence). The CDR3 is 12 residues long. As DNA, the CDR3 is TGTGCCAGCACACGGGGTAACTATGGCTACACCTTC. This codes for CASTRGNYGYTF.

This sequence joins TRBV5-1 and TRBJ1-6, with TRBD1 as a possible D gene (6 bases). Germline V gene sequence: CDR1 SGHRS, CDR2 YFSETQ. This CDR3 region has 15 residues. V was clipped by 4 bases and J by 7 bases, with 15 bases between them. CDR3 bases: TGCGCCAGCAGCAGGCAGGGGTTTTCGAATTCACCCCTCCACTTT. This codes for CASSRQGFSNSPLHF.

Only one count was recorded for this clone. The rearrangement links TRBV5-1 to TRBJ1-1; D gene unclear. Trimming took 0 bases from V and 1 from J, leaving 10 bases between them. The CDR3 runs to 15 residues. Germline V gene data show CDR1 as SGHRS and CDR2 as YFSETQ. The CDR3 region is CASSLAFRPNTEAFF. The DNA of the CDR3 is TGCGCCAGCAGCTTGGCTTTCCGCCCGAACACTGAAGCTTTCTTT. Variable domain in full (rest from reference TRBV5-1 and TRBJ1-1): KAGVTQTPRYLIKTRGQQVTLSCSPISGHRSVSWYQQTPGQGLQFLFEYFSETQRNKGNFPGRFSGRQFSNSRSEMNVSTLELGDSALYLCASSLAFRPNTEAFFGQGTRLTVV.

This sequence joins TRBV4-1 and TRBJ2-1, with D tentatively TRBD2 (6 bases). Germline assignment: CDR1 MGHRA and CDR2 YSYEKL. The V gene lost 0 bases and the J gene lost 4 bases, with 10 bases spanning the gap. CDR3 size: 15 residues. CDR3 loop: CASSQEGLPYNEQFF. CDR3 DNA sequence: TGCGCCAGCAGCCAAGAAGGACTACCTTACAATGAGCAGTTCTTC.

The table lists this clone with a few counts. The genes are TRBV6-5 and TRBJ1-2; 8 bases map to TRBD1. The length of the CDR3 is 13 residues. CDR1 MNHEY and CDR2 SVGAGI come from the germline V gene. V lost 6 bases and J lost 6; bases outside the gene matches: 6. CDR3 coding DNA: TGTGCCAGCAGAAGACAGGGGCCAGATGGCTACACCTTC. It codes for CASRRQGPDGYTF.

There are a few counts of this clone. The DNA for the CDR3 is TGTGCCAGCAGGGAGGGGCGGGGAAACTACGAGCAGTACTTC. It translates to CASREGRGNYEQYF. The chain recombines TRBV7-2 with TRBJ2-7; D is possibly TRBD2 (6 bases). Trimming pared 6 bases from V and 3 bases from J, leaving 15 bases between. Germline CDR1 is SGHTA and CDR2 is FQGNSA. CDR3 length: 14 residues.

V and J are TRBV7-9 and TRBJ1-5; no reliable D call. Germline loops: CDR1 SEHNR, CDR2 FQNEAQ (reference sequence). The CDR3 length is 14 residues. The germline V and J ends were trimmed by 1 base and 0 bases, with 4 bases remaining between them. CDR3 sequence (DNA): TGTGCCAGCAGCTTAGGCAATAGCAATCAGCCCCAGCATTTT. It yields the protein CASSLGNSNQPQHF.

The chain recombines TRBV9 with TRBJ2-5; TRBD1 matches at 8 bases. The CDR3 is made up of 16 amino acids. Germline V gene sequence: CDR1 SGDLS, CDR2 YYNGEE. The V gene end was trimmed by 4 bases and the J gene end by 4 bases; junction bases not matched to a gene: 12. The CDR3 DNA reads as TGTGCCAGCAGCCCCCGACAGGGGCGCCTCGGAGAGACCCAGTACTTC. This sequence encodes CASSPRQGRLGETQYF.

The J gene is TRBJ2-2, the V gene TRBV11-3, with D uncertain. V was pared by 2 bases and J by 7 bases, with 8 bases between. The CDR3 is 13 residues long. CDR1 and CDR2 from the germline V gene are SGHNT and YENEEA. CDR3 residues: CASSLKGGGELFF. The DNA of the CDR3 is TGTGCCAGCAGCTTAAAGGGTGGCGGGGAGCTGTTTTTT. Based on the CDR3 plus reference TRBV11-3 and TRBJ2-2, the full variable domain is EAGVVQSPRYKIIEKKQPVAFWCNPISGHNTLYWYLQNLGQGPELLIRYENEEAVDDSQLPKDRFSAERLKGVDSTLKIQPAELGDSAVYLCASSLKGGGELFFGEGSRLTVL.

The chain couples TRBV2 to TRBJ1-2; D perhaps matches TRBD1 (5 bases). Between the trimmed V and J ends, which lost 6 bases and 1 base, there was a span of 9 bases. The length of the CDR3 is 13 residues. CDR1 SNHLY and CDR2 FYNNEI come from the germline V gene. CDR3 coding DNA: TGTGCCAGCAGGATCGACAGTAACTATGGCTACACCTTC. Translated: CASRIDSNYGYTF.

J is TRBJ1-5 and V is TRBV27; D perhaps matches TRBD1 (5 bases). V lost 5 bases to trimming and J lost 6 bases, with 11 bases between them. This CDR3 has 13 residues. Germline values: CDR1 MNHEY, CDR2 SMNVEV (reference sequence). The CDR3 region has the DNA TGTGCCAGCAGTGGCAGGGTCGGTCAGCCCCAGCATTTT. Translation gives CASSGRVGQPQHF.

This chain connects TRBV19 to TRBJ2-1, with D hard to call. This CDR3 region has 11 residues. Germline CDR1 is LNHDA and CDR2 is SQIVND (reference sequence). The V end was cut by 3 bases, the J end by 10 bases, with 7 bases between. Here the CDR3 reads CASSMRSEQFF. CDR3 DNA sequence: TGTGCCAGTAGTATGAGGTCAGAGCAGTTCTTC. Full variable domain (outside the CDR3, taken from reference TRBV19 and TRBJ2-1): DGGITQSPKYLFRKEGQNVTLSCEQNLNHDAMYWYRQDPGQGLRLIYYSQIVNDFQKGDIAEGYSVSREKKESFPLTVTSAQKNPTAFYLCASSMRSEQFFGPGTRLTVL.

This chain links TRBV27 with TRBJ2-3, with D possibly TRBD2 on 6 matching bases. Germline CDR1 is MNHEY and CDR2 is SMNVEV (reference sequence). This CDR3 has 15 residues. With 0 bases removed from V and 5 bases from J, the gap between germline ends came to 12 bases. In nucleotides, the CDR3 is TGTGCCAGCAGTTTATCGAGACTCGGGGGAGATACGCAGTATTTT. Translation: CASSLSRLGGDTQYF.

The chain is built from TRBV10-2 and TRBJ2-3, with TRBD2 identical over 13 bases. V gave up 8 bases and J gave up 2 bases; unmatched junction bases: 7. The CDR3 is 16 residues long. The germline gives CDR1 WSHSY, CDR2 SAAADI. CDR3 nucleotides: TGCGCCAGCCGGACTAGCGGGGGAGAATTCACAGATACGCAGTATTTT. Protein product: CASRTSGGEFTDTQYF.

The rearrangement links TRBV28 to TRBJ1-6; no clear D gene. The germline CDR1 and CDR2 sequences are MDHEN and SYDVKM. The CDR3 runs 16 residues. The V end was cut by 1 base, the J end by 2 bases, with 9 bases between. The CDR3 loop reads CASSLYKLTYNSPLHF. Here the CDR3 DNA reads TGTGCCAGCAGTTTATACAAACTAACCTATAATTCACCCCTCCACTTT.

The chain couples TRBV6-5 to TRBJ2-2; D ambiguous. There are 16 residues in the CDR3. CDR1 and CDR2 from the germline V gene are MNHEY and SVGAGI. V lost 0 bases and J 0 bases, leaving 8 bases between the germline ends. Written as DNA, the CDR3 is TGTGCCAGCAGTTACTCGAGTGGGGCGAACACCGGGGAGCTGTTTTTT. Protein product: CASSYSSGANTGELFF.

This chain joins TRBV6-5 and TRBJ1-1; 9 bases agree with TRBD1. CDR3 length: 12 residues. Germline CDR1 is MNHEY and CDR2 is SVGAGI. The J segment lost 9 bases and the V segment lost 6 bases, leaving 5 bases of the junction unmatched. In DNA form, the CDR3 reads TGTGCCAGCAGCTCAGGACAGGGGAAAGCTTTCTTT. This translates into CASSSGQGKAFF.

The V gene is TRBV5-1, the J gene TRBJ2-7; D remains unclear. V shed 1 base and J shed 1 base, with 9 bases lying between them. From germline, CDR1 is SGHRS and CDR2 YFSETQ. The CDR3 sequence is 14 residues long. CDR3 coding DNA: TGCGCCAGCAGCTTGACCGGGTCGTCCTACGAGCAGTACTTC. Amino acids: CASSLTGSSYEQYF.

Here the CDR3 reads CASSQGTVGPKTQYF. CDR3 in DNA: TGTGCCAGCAGCCAAGGGACAGTGGGGCCGAAGACCCAGTACTTC. The genes are TRBV14 and TRBJ2-5; tentative D call: TRBD1 (6 bases). The length of the CDR3 is 15 residues. The V end was cut by 1 base, the J end by 6 bases, with 15 bases between. Germline V gene data show CDR1 as SGHDN and CDR2 as FVKESK.

This sequence joins TRBV5-5 and TRBJ2-5; the D is unclear. Germline CDR1 is SGHKS and CDR2 is YYEKEE (reference sequence). Between the trimmed V and J ends, which lost 4 bases and 1 base, there was a span of 8 bases. The CDR3 extends over 13 amino acids. The CDR3: CASSPSPQETQYF. The CDR3 DNA follows: TGTGCCAGCAGCCCAAGTCCCCAAGAGACCCAGTACTTC.